This is a list of T cell receptor beta chains from one sample in a study of early T cells in non-severe SARS-CoV-2 infection. Each CDR3 protein gets one entry after TCRdb re-called the 5' RACE reads with MiXCR. The sample carries roughly 58,000 distinct CDR3 sequences, approximately 6.7% recorded once. Sequencing was carried out using whole blood. The receptors were sampled from an adult who was a healthcare worker with PCR-confirmed SARS-CoV-2 infection or an uninfected control (not recorded which). CDR3s include the opening cysteine and the closing phenylalanine or tryptophan. D genes are given only for firm matches. Clone size is not always given. Where it is, it says once, few, many or a class for expanded clones.

DNA | CDR3 | J | D | V | size
TGTGCCAGCAGCCCACGGGTTTTCTCCTACGAGCAGTACTTC | CASSPRVFSYEQYF | TRBJ2-7 | - | TRBV5-5 | -
TGCAGTGCTAGCTTCAGGGGGCGGATGTCCTACGAGCAGTACTTC | CSASFRGRMSYEQYF | TRBJ2-7 | TRBD1 | TRBV20-1 | -
TGCAGCGTTGAGTGGGAATCCTCCTTGTCCTACAATGAGCAGTTCTTC | CSVEWESSLSYNEQFF | TRBJ2-1 | - | TRBV29-1 | many
TGTGCCAGCAGCCCCGCGGACTTTGAAGCTTTCTTT | CASSPADFEAFF | TRBJ1-1 | - | TRBV7-9 | many
TGTGCCAGCAGTTACCTGGCGACAGTCAATCAGCCCCAGCATTTT | CASSYLATVNQPQHF | TRBJ1-5 | - | TRBV6-6 | many
TGTGCCAGCAGTTTGGAATTCAGGGGCTTGAACACTGAAGCTTTCTTT | CASSLEFRGLNTEAFF | TRBJ1-1 | - | TRBV12-3/TRBV12-4 | few
TGTGCCAGCAGCTTAGGGCAGGGGCTCGGTCAGCCCCAGCATTTT | CASSLGQGLGQPQHF | TRBJ1-5 | - | TRBV7-8 | many
TGTGCCAGCAGCGCGAGCAGTACTTCACCCCTCCACTTT | CASSASSTSPLHF | TRBJ1-6 | - | TRBV11-3 | many
TGTGCCAGCCGATACAGCATGAACACTGAAGCTTTCTTT | CASRYSMNTEAFF | TRBJ1-1 | - | TRBV18 | few
TGTGCCGGCAGCCCTCGAGAAAGCGGGGCTAGAGATACGCAGTATTTT | CAGSPRESGARDTQYF | TRBJ2-3 | TRBD2 | TRBV6-2/TRBV6-3 | many
TGTGCCAGCTCTCGGCTAGCGGGGGGGAAGGAGCAGTTCTTC | CASSRLAGGKEQFF | TRBJ2-1 | TRBD2 | TRBV6-4 | many
TGCAGCGTTGAAGGTTCAGGGAACCCCTATGGCTACACCTTC | CSVEGSGNPYGYTF | TRBJ1-2 | - | TRBV29-1 | -
TGTGCCAGCAGTGAACTGCCTCAGGGGGGCCTCTCCGAGCAGTACTTC | CASSELPQGGLSEQYF | TRBJ2-7 | - | TRBV6-1 | many
TGTGCCAGCAGCCCGGGACACGGCGAGCAGTACTTC | CASSPGHGEQYF | TRBJ2-7 | - | TRBV9 | -
TGTGCCAGCAGTGTTGAAGGGGGTTCACCCCTCCACTTT | CASSVEGGSPLHF | TRBJ1-6 | - | TRBV2 | -
TGTGCCAGCAGACTCGCTGGAGGGACTTCCCCCTACGAGCAGTACTTC | CASRLAGGTSPYEQYF | TRBJ2-7 | - | TRBV6-5 | -
TGTGCCTTAAGCGCTGGGAGCTCCTACGAGCAGTACTTC | CALSAGSSYEQYF | TRBJ2-7 | - | TRBV30 | few
TGCAGTGCTGGAGGGGGGGTGGCAGGAAGAGAGACCCAGTACTTC | CSAGGGVAGRETQYF | TRBJ2-5 | - | TRBV20-1 | many
TGCAGTGCTAGTGGGACAGGGGATAGCAATCAGCCCCAGCATTTT | CSASGTGDSNQPQHF | TRBJ1-5 | TRBD1 | TRBV20-1 | many
TGTGCCAGCAGTTTACCAGGGCGCACAGATACGCAGTATTTT | CASSLPGRTDTQYF | TRBJ2-3 | - | TRBV28 | few
TGTGCCATCAGGACGGGACAGTTTAGACTAGCGGGGGAGGATGAGCAGTTCTTC | CAIRTGQFRLAGEDEQFF | TRBJ2-1 | TRBD2 | TRBV10-3 | many
TGTGCTCCACCAAGAACCAACACAGATACGCAGTATTTT | CAPPRTNTDTQYF | TRBJ2-3 | - | TRBV28 | -
TGTGCCAGCAGTCCGGGACAGGGTATGAATGAGCAGTTCTTC | CASSPGQGMNEQFF | TRBJ2-1 | TRBD1 | TRBV5-4 | many
TGTGCCTGGAGCTTGACAGCGAACACTGAAGCTTTCTTT | CAWSLTANTEAFF | TRBJ1-1 | - | TRBV30 | many
TGTGCCAGCAGCTCCGACAAGAGCTCCTACAATGAGCAGTTCTTC | CASSSDKSSYNEQFF | TRBJ2-1 | - | TRBV7-9 | many